This is a list of T cell receptor beta chains from one sample in a study of shared clonotypes between healthy human individuals. Profiled with immunoSEQ multiplex PCR; TCRdb holds only in-frame clones, not every one. The sample shows about 730,000 clones, 72% of them seen only once. The sequenced material came from memory CD4+ T cells sorted from blood. The receptors derive from a woman aged 30 to 39 in good health. Both conserved end residues are part of each CDR3. D genes are given only for firm matches. The size field is filled for only some rows; it gives once, few, many or a size class.

CDR3aa: CATSSTDTQYF
CDR3nt: TGTGCCACCTCGTCCACAGATACGCAGTATTTT
v_gene: TRBV6-6
d_gene: NA
abundance: NA
j_gene: TRBJ2-3

CDR3aa: CASSPWGGYEQYF
CDR3nt: TGTGCCAGCAGTCCCTGGGGGGGCTACGAGCAGTACTTC
v_gene: TRBV28
d_gene: TRBD2
abundance: once
j_gene: TRBJ2-7

CDR3aa: CASSRWGTGDTQYF
CDR3nt: TGTGCCAGTAGTAGGTGGGGCACAGGAGATACGCAGTATTTT
v_gene: TRBV19
d_gene: NA
abundance: few
j_gene: TRBJ2-3

CDR3aa: CASSPRGGNTIYF
CDR3nt: TGTGCCAGCTCACCGAGGGGTGGAAACACCATATATTTT
v_gene: TRBV18
d_gene: NA
abundance: NA
j_gene: TRBJ1-3

CDR3aa: CASSINRDQPQHF
CDR3nt: TGTGCCAGTAGTATTAATCGGGATCAGCCCCAGCATTTT
v_gene: TRBV19
d_gene: NA
abundance: NA
j_gene: TRBJ1-5

CDR3aa: CASSQDERQPQHF
CDR3nt: TGCGCCAGCAGCCAAGATGAGCGGCAGCCCCAGCATTTT
v_gene: TRBV4-1
d_gene: NA
abundance: NA
j_gene: TRBJ1-5

CDR3aa: CASSFRSGPRHYGYTF
CDR3nt: TGTGCCAGCAGCTTCCGCTCAGGACCCAGGCACTATGGCTACACCTTC
v_gene: TRBV5-6
d_gene: NA
abundance: NA
j_gene: TRBJ1-2

CDR3aa: CASSPTIYSYNEQFF
CDR3nt: TGTGCCAGCAGCCCGACAATCTACTCCTACAATGAGCAGTTCTTC
v_gene: TRBV7-2
d_gene: NA
abundance: NA
j_gene: TRBJ2-1

CDR3aa: CASSLGRGLMGYTF
CDR3nt: TGTGCCAGCAGCTTAGGACGGGGGTTAATGGGCTACACCTTC
v_gene: TRBV11-2
d_gene: NA
abundance: NA
j_gene: TRBJ1-2

CDR3aa: CASSPRTGKGYEQYF
CDR3nt: TGTGCCAGCTCACCACGAACCGGGAAGGGCTACGAGCAGTACTTC
v_gene: TRBV18
d_gene: NA
abundance: NA
j_gene: TRBJ2-7

CDR3aa: CASIHGQARGYTF
CDR3nt: TGTGCCAGCATTCACGGACAGGCGAGAGGCTACACCTTC
v_gene: TRBV28
d_gene: TRBD1
abundance: NA
j_gene: TRBJ1-2

CDR3aa: CASSPPGQENTEAFF
CDR3nt: TGCGCCAGCAGCCCTCCGGGACAGGAGAACACTGAAGCTTTCTTT
v_gene: TRBV5-1
d_gene: TRBD1
abundance: NA
j_gene: TRBJ1-1

CDR3aa: CASSREYRRSYEQYF
CDR3nt: TGTGCCAGCAGTAGGGAATACCGGAGGTCCTACGAGCAGTACTTC
v_gene: TRBV7-8
d_gene: NA
abundance: NA
j_gene: TRBJ2-7

CDR3aa: CASRSLVGGVSYNEQFF
CDR3nt: TGCGCCAGCCGAAGTTTGGTAGGGGGAGTTTCCTACAATGAGCAGTTCTTC
v_gene: TRBV5-1
d_gene: NA
abundance: once
j_gene: TRBJ2-1

CDR3aa: CASSADREDGYTF
CDR3nt: TGTGCCAGCAGCGCGGACAGGGAAGATGGCTACACCTTC
v_gene: TRBV2
d_gene: TRBD1
abundance: NA
j_gene: TRBJ1-2

CDR3aa: CASSLGGDVTQYF
CDR3nt: TGTGCCAGCAGCTTAGGGGGAGACGTGACCCAGTACTTC
v_gene: TRBV7-7
d_gene: NA
abundance: NA
j_gene: TRBJ2-5

CDR3aa: CAWGGQNQPQHF
CDR3nt: TGTGCCTGGGGGGGACAGAATCAGCCCCAGCATTTT
v_gene: TRBV30
d_gene: TRBD1
abundance: NA
j_gene: TRBJ1-5

CDR3aa: CSAQRTPGPFF
CDR3nt: TGCAGTGCCCAAAGAACACCCGGGCCGTTCTTC
v_gene: TRBV20-1
d_gene: NA
abundance: NA
j_gene: TRBJ2-1

CDR3aa: CASKPTGGSYEQYF
CDR3nt: TGCGCCAGCAAACCGACAGGGGGGTCCTACGAGCAGTACTTC
v_gene: TRBV10-2
d_gene: TRBD1
abundance: NA
j_gene: TRBJ2-7

CDR3aa: CASSYVSNQPQHF
CDR3nt: TGTGCCAGTAGTTACGTTAGCAATCAGCCCCAGCATTTT
v_gene: TRBV19
d_gene: NA
abundance: NA
j_gene: TRBJ1-5

CDR3aa: CASSTATGSAEAFF
CDR3nt: TGCGCCAGCAGCACCGCAACGGGGTCGGCTGAAGCTTTCTTT
v_gene: TRBV5-1
d_gene: NA
abundance: NA
j_gene: TRBJ1-1

CDR3aa: CASSFYRGQTQYF
CDR3nt: TGTGCCAGCAGCTTCTACAGGGGGCAGACCCAGTACTTC
v_gene: TRBV5-8
d_gene: TRBD1
abundance: NA
j_gene: TRBJ2-5

CDR3aa: CASSLLGGRVQETQYF
CDR3nt: TGTGCCAGCAGTTTATTGGGGGGCAGGGTCCAAGAGACCCAGTACTTC
v_gene: TRBV28
d_gene: NA
abundance: NA
j_gene: TRBJ2-5

CDR3aa: CASSLGPPAGYGYTF
CDR3nt: TGCGCCAGCAGCTTGGGCCCCCCCGCGGGCTATGGCTACACCTTC
v_gene: TRBV5-1
d_gene: NA
abundance: NA
j_gene: TRBJ1-2

CDR3aa: CASSFRTDPSYEQYF
CDR3nt: TGTGCCAGCAGCTTTAGGACCGACCCCTCCTACGAGCAGTACTTC
v_gene: TRBV5-4
d_gene: NA
abundance: NA
j_gene: TRBJ2-7

CDR3aa: CASSPPLRGGGGAFF
CDR3nt: TGTGCCAGCTCACCACCCCTGCGGGGGGGCGGAGGAGCTTTCTTT
v_gene: TRBV18
d_gene: NA
abundance: NA
j_gene: TRBJ1-1

CDR3aa: CASGYPGKIGANVLTF
CDR3nt: TGTGCCAGCGGTTACCCAGGGAAGATTGGGGCCAACGTCCTGACTTTC
v_gene: TRBV28
d_gene: NA
abundance: NA
j_gene: TRBJ2-6

CDR3aa: CASSSTSGRWEQYF
CDR3nt: TGTGCCAGCAGTTCCACTAGCGGGAGGTGGGAGCAGTACTTC
v_gene: TRBV28
d_gene: TRBD2
abundance: NA
j_gene: TRBJ2-7

CDR3aa: CASGLYPAREGYYNEQFF
CDR3nt: TGTGCTAGTGGTCTGTACCCCGCTCGGGAGGGCTATTACAATGAGCAGTTCTTC
v_gene: TRBV12-5
d_gene: TRBD2
abundance: once
j_gene: TRBJ2-1

CDR3aa: CASSPGLQETQYF
CDR3nt: TGTGCCAGTAGTCCGGGCCTGCAAGAGACCCAGTACTTC
v_gene: TRBV19
d_gene: NA
abundance: few
j_gene: TRBJ2-5

CDR3aa: CASSIQGGTEAFF
CDR3nt: TGTGCCAGCAGCATTCAGGGGGGGACTGAAGCTTTCTTT
v_gene: TRBV7-2
d_gene: TRBD1
abundance: once
j_gene: TRBJ1-1

CDR3aa: CASSYDLGGDYGYTF
CDR3nt: TGTGCCAGCAGCTACGACCTTGGGGGCGACTATGGCTACACCTTC
v_gene: TRBV9
d_gene: NA
abundance: few
j_gene: TRBJ1-2

CDR3aa: CAISELDTQLNYGYTF
CDR3nt: TGTGCCATCAGTGAGTTAGACACCCAATTGAACTATGGCTACACCTTC
v_gene: TRBV10-3
d_gene: NA
abundance: NA
j_gene: TRBJ1-2

CDR3aa: CASSLLAGVANEQYF
CDR3nt: TGCGCCAGCAGCTTGTTGGCAGGGGTGGCGAACGAGCAGTACTTC
v_gene: TRBV5-1
d_gene: NA
abundance: NA
j_gene: TRBJ2-7

CDR3aa: CASSSHPGLLFF
CDR3nt: TGTGCCAGCAGCTCCCACCCAGGACTACTGTTTTTT
v_gene: TRBV27
d_gene: NA
abundance: NA
j_gene: TRBJ1-4

CDR3aa: CASRIQGAPETQYF
CDR3nt: TGTGCCAGCAGGATACAGGGGGCCCCAGAGACCCAGTACTTC
v_gene: TRBV2
d_gene: TRBD1
abundance: few
j_gene: TRBJ2-5

CDR3aa: CASRRSGVGTDTQYF
CDR3nt: TGTGCCAGCAGGAGATCGGGCGTCGGCACAGATACGCAGTATTTT
v_gene: TRBV6-4
d_gene: NA
abundance: NA
j_gene: TRBJ2-3

CDR3aa: CASSESSSGNTDTQYF
CDR3nt: TGTGCCAGCAGTGAATCGTCTAGCGGCAACACAGATACGCAGTATTTT
v_gene: TRBV25-1
d_gene: TRBD2
abundance: NA
j_gene: TRBJ2-3

CDR3aa: CATSPGALSYGNTIYF
CDR3nt: TGCGCCACTTCGCCGGGGGCGCTTAGCTATGGAAACACCATATATTTT
v_gene: TRBV5-1
d_gene: NA
abundance: NA
j_gene: TRBJ1-3

CDR3aa: CASLSGDGNQPQHF
CDR3nt: TGTGCCAGCTTATCGGGGGACGGCAATCAGCCCCAGCATTTT
v_gene: TRBV25-1
d_gene: NA
abundance: NA
j_gene: TRBJ1-5

CDR3aa: CASTPGASGSYEQYF
CDR3nt: TGTGCCAGTACTCCAGGGGCTAGCGGCTCCTACGAGCAGTACTTC
v_gene: TRBV19
d_gene: NA
abundance: NA
j_gene: TRBJ2-7

CDR3aa: CASSSGLGAGGQETQYF
CDR3nt: TGTGCCAGCAGCTCCGGGTTAGGTGCGGGAGGGCAAGAGACCCAGTACTTC
v_gene: TRBV5-4
d_gene: TRBD2
abundance: NA
j_gene: TRBJ2-5

CDR3aa: CASSLVGGASYEQYF
CDR3nt: TGTGCCAGCAGCTTGGTCGGGGGCGCCTCCTACGAGCAGTACTTC
v_gene: TRBV5-6
d_gene: NA
abundance: NA
j_gene: TRBJ2-7

CDR3aa: CASLHRLQGDTEAFF
CDR3nt: TGTGCCAGCCTGCACAGGCTCCAGGGAGATACTGAAGCTTTCTTT
v_gene: TRBV18
d_gene: NA
abundance: once
j_gene: TRBJ1-1

CDR3aa: CASSSFSGRGYNEQFF
CDR3nt: TGTGCCAGCAGTTCCTTTAGCGGGAGGGGATACAATGAGCAGTTCTTC
v_gene: TRBV28
d_gene: TRBD2
abundance: NA
j_gene: TRBJ2-1

CDR3aa: CASSKGAVDTQYF
CDR3nt: TGTGCCAGCTCAAAGGGGGCCGTTGATACGCAGTATTTT
v_gene: TRBV18
d_gene: TRBD1
abundance: once
j_gene: TRBJ2-3

CDR3aa: CASSSIGQGAFYEQFF
CDR3nt: TGTGCCAGCAGCTCAATCGGACAGGGGGCGTTCTATGAGCAGTTCTTC
v_gene: TRBV7-3
d_gene: TRBD1
abundance: NA
j_gene: TRBJ2-1

CDR3aa: CASSPRPSGTPYNEQFF
CDR3nt: TGTGCCAGCTCACCACGGCCTAGCGGGACCCCTTACAATGAGCAGTTCTTC
v_gene: TRBV18
d_gene: TRBD2
abundance: NA
j_gene: TRBJ2-1

CDR3aa: CASRRALAGTYEQYF
CDR3nt: TGTGCCAGTAGAAGGGCCCTAGCGGGTACCTACGAGCAGTACTTC
v_gene: TRBV19
d_gene: TRBD2
abundance: NA
j_gene: TRBJ2-7

CDR3aa: CASSEGNTQYF
CDR3nt: TGTGCCAGCAGTGAAGGGAATACGCAGTATTTT
v_gene: TRBV6-1
d_gene: NA
abundance: NA
j_gene: TRBJ2-3

CDR3aa: CASSSTASTDTQYF
CDR3nt: TGTGCCAGCTCCTCGACAGCTAGCACAGATACGCAGTATTTT
v_gene: TRBV6-6
d_gene: NA
abundance: NA
j_gene: TRBJ2-3

CDR3aa: CASSLWQGASDTQYF
CDR3nt: TGTGCCAGCAGTTTATGGCAGGGGGCGTCGGATACGCAGTATTTT
v_gene: TRBV28
d_gene: TRBD1
abundance: NA
j_gene: TRBJ2-3

CDR3aa: CASSLGLAGGPWTYNEQFF
CDR3nt: TGTGCCAGCAGCTTGGGACTAGCGGGAGGGCCATGGACCTACAATGAGCAGTTCTTC
v_gene: TRBV7-2
d_gene: TRBD2
abundance: NA
j_gene: TRBJ2-1

CDR3aa: CAISDPTLYTGELFF
CDR3nt: TGTGCCATCAGCGACCCGACACTTTACACCGGGGAGCTGTTTTTT
v_gene: TRBV10-3
d_gene: NA
abundance: few
j_gene: TRBJ2-2

CDR3aa: CATSMPGITAYEQYF
CDR3nt: TGTGCCACCAGCATGCCGGGCATAACCGCCTACGAGCAGTACTTC
v_gene: TRBV15
d_gene: NA
abundance: NA
j_gene: TRBJ2-7

CDR3aa: CASTFSVLTTDTQYF
CDR3nt: TGTGCCAGCACCTTCTCGGTACTTACCACAGATACGCAGTATTTT
v_gene: TRBV7-2
d_gene: NA
abundance: few
j_gene: TRBJ2-3

CDR3aa: CASSGLAGVNEQFF
CDR3nt: TGTGCCAGCAGTGGTCTAGCGGGAGTCAATGAGCAGTTCTTC
v_gene: TRBV2
d_gene: TRBD2
abundance: NA
j_gene: TRBJ2-1

CDR3aa: CASTYLGLSTDTQYF
CDR3nt: TGCGCCAGCACCTACTTGGGGCTTAGCACAGATACGCAGTATTTT
v_gene: TRBV10-2
d_gene: NA
abundance: NA
j_gene: TRBJ2-3

CDR3aa: CASSEARSNYGYTF
CDR3nt: TGTGCCAGCAGTGAAGCGCGGAGTAACTATGGCTACACCTTC
v_gene: TRBV6-1
d_gene: NA
abundance: NA
j_gene: TRBJ1-2